Reported below is one T cell receptor (beta chain). In the authors' methods: Reference gene primer amplification gave estimated nucleated cell counts. Clones were read by immunoSEQ multiplex PCR, and TCRdb kept only the in-frame ones, dropping some. That table is the source of V, J and clone size, and D and trimming were worked out from the DNA. The repertoire includes around 120,000 clones, about four fifths of them detected once, and roughly 2.1% sits in the top ten. The data belong to a study of blood T cell repertoires in COVID-19. Looking at the study overall: COVID-19 samples, acute and convalescent, were from the United States, Italy and Spain. Sources were T cells, B-cell-depleted T cells, or PBMCs; the material itself was cDNA or gDNA.

The V end lost 1 base, the J end lost 6 bases, and 10 bases lay between the germline ends. Looked up from germline, CDR1 is LGHDT and CDR2 is YNNKEL (reference sequence). The CDR3 contains 14 residues. The clonotype originates from a man between 65 and 85 years old with acute or convalescent COVID-19. Sequencing used peripheral blood. The V call is TRBV3-1 (or the pseudogene TRBV3-2), the J call TRBJ1-5; the D gene is possibly TRBD1 (5 bases). For the CDR3, the DNA is TGTGCCAGCAGCCAAGTGGGGGGAAGTCAGCCCCAGCATTTT. Protein product: CASSQVGGSQPQHF.